The present entry profiles one T cell receptor (beta chain) with its context. Germline and junction disagree at one end, which may indicate a read error. Looked up from germline, CDR1 is SGHNT and CDR2 is YYREEE (reference sequence). The CDR3 is made up of 14 amino acids. This specimen comes from a study of blood T cell repertoires in COVID-19. Study-level background: The United States, Italy and Spain were the sources of the acute and convalescent COVID-19 samples. The cDNA or gDNA used as material had been derived from T cells, B-cell-depleted T cells, or PBMCs.

Per the study methods: The assay estimated nucleated cells by amplifying reference gene primers. Only in-frame clones appear in the TCRdb table, and some are missing; sequencing was by immunoSEQ multiplex PCR. V, J and clone size are those of that table, while D and trimming were read from the DNA. The repertoire holds approximately 130,000 clones, 88% seen once, with roughly 7.6% in the top ten. Sequences were obtained from peripheral blood. This clonotype was sampled from a man between 50 and 59 years old with acute or convalescent COVID-19. The rearrangement links TRBV5-4 to TRBJ2-2, with 7 bases lining up with TRBD1. DNA of the CDR3: TGCGGGGTAGGGGACAGAACTAACACCGGGGAGCTGTTTTTT. Translated, it gives CGVGDRTNTGELFF.